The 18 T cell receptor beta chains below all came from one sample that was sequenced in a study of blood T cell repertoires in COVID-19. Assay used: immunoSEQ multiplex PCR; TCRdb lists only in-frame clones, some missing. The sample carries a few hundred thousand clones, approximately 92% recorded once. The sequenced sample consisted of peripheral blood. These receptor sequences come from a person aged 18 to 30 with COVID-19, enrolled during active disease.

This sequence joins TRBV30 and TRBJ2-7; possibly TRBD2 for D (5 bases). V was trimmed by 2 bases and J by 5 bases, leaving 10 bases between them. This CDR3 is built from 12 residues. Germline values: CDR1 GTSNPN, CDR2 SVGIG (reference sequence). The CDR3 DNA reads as TGTGCCTGGAGTCAAGGGAGTCACGAGCAGTACTTC. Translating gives CAWSQGSHEQYF.

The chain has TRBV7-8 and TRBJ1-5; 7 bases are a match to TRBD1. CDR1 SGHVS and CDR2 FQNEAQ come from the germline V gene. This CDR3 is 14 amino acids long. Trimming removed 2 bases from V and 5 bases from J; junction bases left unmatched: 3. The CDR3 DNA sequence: TGTGCCAGCAGCTTATACAGGGGAGATCAGCCCCAGCATTTT. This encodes CASSLYRGDQPQHF.

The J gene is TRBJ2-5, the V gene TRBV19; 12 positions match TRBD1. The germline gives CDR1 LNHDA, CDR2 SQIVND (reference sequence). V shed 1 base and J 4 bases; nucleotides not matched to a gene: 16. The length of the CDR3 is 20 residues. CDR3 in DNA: TGTGCCAGTAGTATAGTGCACGGGACAGGGGGCTTGGGGTCTGGAGAGACCCAGTACTTC. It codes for CASSIVHGTGGLGSGETQYF. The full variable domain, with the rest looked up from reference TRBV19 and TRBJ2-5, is DGGITQSPKYLFRKEGQNVTLSCEQNLNHDAMYWYRQDPGQGLRLIYYSQIVNDFQKGDIAEGYSVSREKKESFPLTVTSAQKNPTAFYLCASSIVHGTGGLGSGETQYFGPGTRLLVL.

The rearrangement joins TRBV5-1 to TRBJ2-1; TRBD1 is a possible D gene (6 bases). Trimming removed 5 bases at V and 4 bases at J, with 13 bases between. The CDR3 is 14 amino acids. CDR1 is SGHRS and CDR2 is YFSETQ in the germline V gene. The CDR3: CASRGHSPYNEQFF. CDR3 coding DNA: TGCGCCAGCAGGGGACACTCTCCTTACAATGAGCAGTTCTTC. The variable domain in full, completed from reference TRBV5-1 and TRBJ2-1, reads KAGVTQTPRYLIKTRGQQVTLSCSPISGHRSVSWYQQTPGQGLQFLFEYFSETQRNKGNFPGRFSGRQFSNSRSEMNVSTLELGDSALYLCASRGHSPYNEQFFGPGTRLTVL.

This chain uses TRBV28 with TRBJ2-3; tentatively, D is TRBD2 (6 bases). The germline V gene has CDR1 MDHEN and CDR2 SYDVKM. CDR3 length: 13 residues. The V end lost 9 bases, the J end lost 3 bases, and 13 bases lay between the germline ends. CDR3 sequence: CASNGGGTDTQYF. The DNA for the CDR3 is TGTGCCAGTAACGGCGGAGGGACAGATACGCAGTATTTT.

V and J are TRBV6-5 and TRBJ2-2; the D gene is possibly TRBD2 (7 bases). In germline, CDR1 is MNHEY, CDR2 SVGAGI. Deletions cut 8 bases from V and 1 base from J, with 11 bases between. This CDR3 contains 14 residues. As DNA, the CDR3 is TGTGCCAGCGGGAGGGGGGTGAACACCGGGGAGCTGTTTTTT. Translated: CASGRGVNTGELFF.

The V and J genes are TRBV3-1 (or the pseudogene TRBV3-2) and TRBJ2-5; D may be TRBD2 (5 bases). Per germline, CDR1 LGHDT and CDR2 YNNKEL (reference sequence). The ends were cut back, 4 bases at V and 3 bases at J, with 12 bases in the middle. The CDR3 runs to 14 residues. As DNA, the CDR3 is TGTGCCAGCAGCCCGACTAACATGAAAGAGACCCAGTACTTC. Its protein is CASSPTNMKETQYF.

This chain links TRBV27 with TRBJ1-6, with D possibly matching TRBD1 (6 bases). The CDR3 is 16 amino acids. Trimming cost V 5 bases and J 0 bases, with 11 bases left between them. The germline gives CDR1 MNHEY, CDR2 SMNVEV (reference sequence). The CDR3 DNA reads TGTGCCAGCAGTCTACAGGGTGGCTCCTATAATTCACCCCTCCACTTT. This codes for CASSLQGGSYNSPLHF.

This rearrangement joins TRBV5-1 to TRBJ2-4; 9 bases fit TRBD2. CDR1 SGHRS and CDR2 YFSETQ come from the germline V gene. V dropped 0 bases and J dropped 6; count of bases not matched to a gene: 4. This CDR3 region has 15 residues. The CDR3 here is CASSLVGTSTNIQYF. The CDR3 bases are TGCGCCAGCAGCTTGGTTGGGACTAGCACAAACATTCAGTACTTC.

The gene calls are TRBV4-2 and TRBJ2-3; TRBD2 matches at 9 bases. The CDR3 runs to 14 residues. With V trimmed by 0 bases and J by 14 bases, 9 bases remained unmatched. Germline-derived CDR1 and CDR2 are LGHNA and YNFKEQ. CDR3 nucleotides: TGTGCCAGCAGCCAAGATCCAGCGGGAGGCATAAGGTATTTT. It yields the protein CASSQDPAGGIRYF.

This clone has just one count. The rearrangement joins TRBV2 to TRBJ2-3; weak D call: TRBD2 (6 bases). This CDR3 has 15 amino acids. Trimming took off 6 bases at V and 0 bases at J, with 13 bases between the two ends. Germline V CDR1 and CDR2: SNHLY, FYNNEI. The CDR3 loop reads CASRGRGISTDTQYF. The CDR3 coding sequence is TGTGCCAGCAGGGGGCGCGGGATAAGCACAGATACGCAGTATTTT.

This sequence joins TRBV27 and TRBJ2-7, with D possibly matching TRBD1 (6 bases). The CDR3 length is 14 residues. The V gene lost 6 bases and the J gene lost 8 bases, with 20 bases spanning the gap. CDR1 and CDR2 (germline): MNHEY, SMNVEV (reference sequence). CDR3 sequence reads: CASRRPGTLVQQYF. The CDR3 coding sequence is TGTGCCAGCAGGCGTCCCGGGACACTGGTTCAGCAGTACTTC.

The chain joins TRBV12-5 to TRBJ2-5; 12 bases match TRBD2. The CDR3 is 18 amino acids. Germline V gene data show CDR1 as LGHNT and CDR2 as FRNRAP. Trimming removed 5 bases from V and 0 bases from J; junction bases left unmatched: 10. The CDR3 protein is CASGLDLPSGRDQETQYF. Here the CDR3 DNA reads TGTGCTAGTGGTCTTGACCTTCCTAGCGGGAGGGACCAAGAGACCCAGTACTTC.

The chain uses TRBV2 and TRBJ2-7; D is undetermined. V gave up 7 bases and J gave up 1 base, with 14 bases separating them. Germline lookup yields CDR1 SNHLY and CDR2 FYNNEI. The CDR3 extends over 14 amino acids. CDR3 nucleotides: TGTGCCAGCAATCCCACTCTCCTGTCCTACGAGCAGTACTTC. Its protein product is CASNPTLLSYEQYF.

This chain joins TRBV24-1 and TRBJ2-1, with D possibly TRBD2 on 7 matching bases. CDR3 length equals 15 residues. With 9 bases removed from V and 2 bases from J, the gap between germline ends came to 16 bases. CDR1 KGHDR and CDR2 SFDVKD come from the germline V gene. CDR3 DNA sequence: TGTGCCACCTCTGGGGCGGGGGCTGCCTACAATGAGCAGTTCTTC. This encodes CATSGAGAAYNEQFF.

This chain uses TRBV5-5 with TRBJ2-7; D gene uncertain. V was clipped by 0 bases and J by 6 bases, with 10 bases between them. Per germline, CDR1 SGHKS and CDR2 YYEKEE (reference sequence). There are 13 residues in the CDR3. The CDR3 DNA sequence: TGTGCCAGCAGCTTGGGCTACTCAGGCGAGCAGTACTTC. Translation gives CASSLGYSGEQYF.

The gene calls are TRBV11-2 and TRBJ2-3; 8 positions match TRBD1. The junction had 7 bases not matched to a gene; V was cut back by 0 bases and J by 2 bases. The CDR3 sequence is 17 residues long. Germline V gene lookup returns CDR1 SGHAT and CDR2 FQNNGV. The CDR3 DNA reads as TGTGCCAGCAGCTTAGAGGGGCGACAGGGGTTCACAGATACGCAGTATTTT. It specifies CASSLEGRQGFTDTQYF.

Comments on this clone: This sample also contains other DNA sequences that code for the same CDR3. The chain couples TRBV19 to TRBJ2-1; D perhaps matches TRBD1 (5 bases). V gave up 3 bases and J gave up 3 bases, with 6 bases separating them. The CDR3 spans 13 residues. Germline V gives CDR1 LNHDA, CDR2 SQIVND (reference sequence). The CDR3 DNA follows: TGTGCCAGTAGTATCGACAGCTACAATGAGCAGTTCTTC. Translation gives CASSIDSYNEQFF.